Included here is one TCR beta chain sequence, with context. Antigen specificity is unknown. The source of the sample is a study of shared clonotypes between healthy human individuals. On the study more broadly: Donors had three CD4 naive, three CD4 memory, two CD8 naive and one CD8 memory plate apiece. Study observations and caveats: Unshared clonotypes carried lower generation probabilities than those common to all four donors.

Trimming left V 6 bases short and J 6 bases short, with 8 bases between. CDR3 length: 12 residues. Germline V gives CDR1 SEHNR, CDR2 FQNEAQ (reference sequence). Using immunoSEQ multiplex PCR, the repertoire was profiled, and TCRdb retains in-frame clones only, with some absent. This sample has about 640,000 clones, with 72% found just once. The TCR sequence derives from a woman in her 30s in good health. Sequenced input: memory CD4+ T cells sorted from blood. As for subset: CD45RA-negative fraction. This chain links TRBV7-9 with TRBJ2-2; D unresolved. The CDR3 is CASSRLAGELFF. The DNA for the CDR3 is TGTGCCAGCAGTCGGCTAGCCGGGGAGCTGTTTTTT.